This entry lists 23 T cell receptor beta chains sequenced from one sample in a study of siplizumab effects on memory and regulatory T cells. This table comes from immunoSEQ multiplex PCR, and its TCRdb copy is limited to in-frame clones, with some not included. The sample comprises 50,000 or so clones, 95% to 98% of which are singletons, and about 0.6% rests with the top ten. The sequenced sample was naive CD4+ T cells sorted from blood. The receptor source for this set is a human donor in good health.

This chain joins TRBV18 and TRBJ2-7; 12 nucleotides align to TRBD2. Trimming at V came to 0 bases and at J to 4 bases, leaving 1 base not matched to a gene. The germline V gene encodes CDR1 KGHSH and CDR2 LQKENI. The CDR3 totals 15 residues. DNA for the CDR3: TGTGCCAGCTCACCACCGGGACTAGCGGGTTACGAGCAGTACTTC. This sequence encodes CASSPPGLAGYEQYF.

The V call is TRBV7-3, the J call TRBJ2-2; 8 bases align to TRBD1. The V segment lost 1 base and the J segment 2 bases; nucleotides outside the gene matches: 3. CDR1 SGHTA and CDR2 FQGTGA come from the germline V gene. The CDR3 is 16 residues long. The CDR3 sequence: CASSLRTGSNTGELFF. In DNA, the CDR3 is TGTGCCAGCAGCTTAAGGACAGGGAGTAACACCGGGGAGCTGTTTTTT.

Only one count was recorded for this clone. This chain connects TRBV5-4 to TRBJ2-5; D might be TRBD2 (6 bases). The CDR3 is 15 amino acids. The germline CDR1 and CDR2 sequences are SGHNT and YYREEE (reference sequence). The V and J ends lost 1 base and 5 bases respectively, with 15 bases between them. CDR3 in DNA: TGTGCCAGCAGCTTGCGTGGCGGAGGGACGGAGACCCAGTACTTC. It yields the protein CASSLRGGGTETQYF.

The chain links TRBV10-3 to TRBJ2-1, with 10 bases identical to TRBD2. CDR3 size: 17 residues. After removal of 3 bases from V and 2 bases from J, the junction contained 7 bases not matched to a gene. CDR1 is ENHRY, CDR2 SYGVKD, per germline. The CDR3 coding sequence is TGTGCCATCAGTGACCCGGCTAGCGGGAGTACCTACAATGAGCAGTTCTTC. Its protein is CAISDPASGSTYNEQFF.

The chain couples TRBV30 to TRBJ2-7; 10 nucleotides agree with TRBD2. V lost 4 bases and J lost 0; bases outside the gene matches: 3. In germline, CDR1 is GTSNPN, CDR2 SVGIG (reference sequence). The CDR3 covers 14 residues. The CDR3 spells CAWNIAGGSYEQYF. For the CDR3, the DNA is TGTGCCTGGAATATAGCGGGAGGCTCCTACGAGCAGTACTTC.

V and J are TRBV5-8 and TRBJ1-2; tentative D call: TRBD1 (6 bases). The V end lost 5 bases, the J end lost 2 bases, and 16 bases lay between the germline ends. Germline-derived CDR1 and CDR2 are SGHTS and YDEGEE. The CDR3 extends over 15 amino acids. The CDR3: CASSRTGTANYGYTF. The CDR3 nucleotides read TGTGCCAGCAGTCGAACAGGGACGGCCAACTATGGCTACACCTTC. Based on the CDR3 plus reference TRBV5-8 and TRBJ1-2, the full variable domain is EAGVTQSPTHLIKTRGQQATLRCSPISGHTSVYWYQQALGLGLQFLLWYDEGEERNRGNFPPRFSGRQFPNYSSELNVNALELEDSALYLCASSRTGTANYGYTFGSGTRLTVV.

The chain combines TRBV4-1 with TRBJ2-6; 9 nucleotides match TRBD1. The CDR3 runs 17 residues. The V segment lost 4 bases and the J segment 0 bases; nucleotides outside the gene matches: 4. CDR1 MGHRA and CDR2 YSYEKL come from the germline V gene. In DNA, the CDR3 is TGCGCCAGCAGCCCGGGACAGGGCGTCTCTGGGGCCAACGTCCTGACTTTC. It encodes CASSPGQGVSGANVLTF.

The CDR3 region has the DNA TGTGCCAGCAGCTTAGACGCGAACAGGCGGGGGAATGGCTACACCTTC. This translates into CASSLDANRRGNGYTF. The chain joins TRBV7-2 to TRBJ1-2; D might be TRBD1 (5 bases). CDR1 is SGHTA, CDR2 FQGNSA, per germline. V was trimmed by 1 base and J by 6 bases, leaving 18 bases between them. This CDR3 comprises 16 residues.

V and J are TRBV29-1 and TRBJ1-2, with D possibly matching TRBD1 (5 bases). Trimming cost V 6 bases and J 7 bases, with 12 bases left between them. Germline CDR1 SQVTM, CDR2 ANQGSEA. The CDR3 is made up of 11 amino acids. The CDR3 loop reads CSVTRGTGYTF. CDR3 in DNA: TGCAGCGTCACTCGGGGGACTGGCTACACCTTC.

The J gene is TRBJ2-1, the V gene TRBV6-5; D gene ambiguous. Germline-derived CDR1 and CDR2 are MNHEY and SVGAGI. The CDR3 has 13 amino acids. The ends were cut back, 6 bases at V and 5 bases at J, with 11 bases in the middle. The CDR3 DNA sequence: TGTGCCAGCAGACCCCCCAACAACAATGAGCAGTTCTTC. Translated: CASRPPNNNEQFF.

The CDR3 bases are TGTGCCTGGGTTGGACAGGGGGGATACGAGCAGTACTTC. Translation gives CAWVGQGGYEQYF. The chain has TRBV30 and TRBJ2-7; TRBD1 matches at 10 bases. Germline V gene sequence: CDR1 GTSNPN, CDR2 SVGIG (reference sequence). This CDR3 has 13 residues. The J segment lost 4 bases and the V segment lost 5 bases, leaving 5 bases of the junction unmatched.

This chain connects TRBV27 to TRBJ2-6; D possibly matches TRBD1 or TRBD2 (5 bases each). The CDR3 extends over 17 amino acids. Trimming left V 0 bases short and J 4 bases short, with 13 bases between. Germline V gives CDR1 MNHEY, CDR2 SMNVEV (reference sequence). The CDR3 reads CASSLSPRGTGANVLTF. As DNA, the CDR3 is TGTGCCAGCAGTTTATCCCCCCGAGGGACCGGGGCCAACGTCCTGACTTTC.

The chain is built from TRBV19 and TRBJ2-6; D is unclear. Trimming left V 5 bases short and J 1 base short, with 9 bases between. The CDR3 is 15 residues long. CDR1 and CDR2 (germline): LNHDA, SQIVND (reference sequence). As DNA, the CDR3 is TGTGCCAGTAGTCCCACAATGTCTGGGGCCAACGTCCTGACTTTC. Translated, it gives CASSPTMSGANVLTF. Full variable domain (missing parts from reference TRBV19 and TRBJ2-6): DGGITQSPKYLFRKEGQNVTLSCEQNLNHDAMYWYRQDPGQGLRLIYYSQIVNDFQKGDIAEGYSVSREKKESFPLTVTSAQKNPTAFYLCASSPTMSGANVLTFGAGSRLTVL.

In DNA, the CDR3 is TGTGCCAGCTCGGGACGGGCGTGGATGAACACTGAAGCTTTCTTT. Residues: CASSGRAWMNTEAFF. The V and J genes are TRBV6-1 and TRBJ1-1, with D perhaps matching TRBD1 (5 bases). V gave up 8 bases and J gave up 0 bases, with 16 bases separating them. This CDR3 is 15 amino acids long. Germline V gene sequence: CDR1 MNHNS, CDR2 SASEGT.

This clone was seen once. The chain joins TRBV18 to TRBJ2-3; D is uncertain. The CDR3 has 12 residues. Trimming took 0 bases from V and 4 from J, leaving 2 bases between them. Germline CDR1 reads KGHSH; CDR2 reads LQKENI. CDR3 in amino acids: CASSPPADTQYF. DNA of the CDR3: TGTGCCAGCTCACCACCCGCAGATACGCAGTATTTT.

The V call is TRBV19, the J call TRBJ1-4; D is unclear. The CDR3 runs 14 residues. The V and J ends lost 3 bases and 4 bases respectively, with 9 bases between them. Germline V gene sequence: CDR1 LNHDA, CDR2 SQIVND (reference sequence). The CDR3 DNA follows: TGTGCCAGTAGTATCCGTCAGAGTAATGAAAAACTGTTTTTT. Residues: CASSIRQSNEKLFF.

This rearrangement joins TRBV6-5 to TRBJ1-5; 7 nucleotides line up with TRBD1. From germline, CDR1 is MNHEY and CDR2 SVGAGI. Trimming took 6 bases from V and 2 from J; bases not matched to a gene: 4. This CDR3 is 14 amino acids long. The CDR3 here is CASRRQGGNQPQHF. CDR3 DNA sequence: TGTGCCAGCAGGAGACAGGGCGGCAATCAGCCCCAGCATTTT.

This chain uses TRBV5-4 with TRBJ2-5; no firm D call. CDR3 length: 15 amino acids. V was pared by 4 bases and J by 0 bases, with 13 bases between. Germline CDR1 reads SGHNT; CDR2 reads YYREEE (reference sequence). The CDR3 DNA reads TGTGCCAGCAGCAGGGCATCTCCGTACCAAGAGACCCAGTACTTC. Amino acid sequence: CASSRASPYQETQYF.

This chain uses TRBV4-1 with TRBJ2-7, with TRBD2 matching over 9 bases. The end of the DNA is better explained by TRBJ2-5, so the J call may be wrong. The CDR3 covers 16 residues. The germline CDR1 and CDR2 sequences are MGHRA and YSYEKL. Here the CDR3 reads CASSQMGSGRKETQYF. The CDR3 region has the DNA TGCGCCAGCAGCCAAATGGGTAGCGGGAGAAAAGAGACCCAGTACTTC.

This CDR3 reads CASSVVAGGLEQFF. The CDR3 nucleotides are TGTGCCAGCAGCGTAGTAGCAGGGGGCCTTGAGCAGTTCTTC. The chain couples TRBV9 to TRBJ2-1; TRBD1 matches at 8 bases. Germline CDR1 reads SGDLS; CDR2 reads YYNGEE. With V trimmed by 0 bases and J by 9 bases, 5 bases remained unmatched. This CDR3 is 14 amino acids long.

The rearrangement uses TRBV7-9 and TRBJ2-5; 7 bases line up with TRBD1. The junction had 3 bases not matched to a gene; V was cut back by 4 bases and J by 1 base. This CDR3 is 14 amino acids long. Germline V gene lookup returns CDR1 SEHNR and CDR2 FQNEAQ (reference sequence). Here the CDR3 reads CASSSQGPQETQYF. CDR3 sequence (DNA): TGTGCCAGCAGCTCACAGGGGCCCCAAGAGACCCAGTACTTC.

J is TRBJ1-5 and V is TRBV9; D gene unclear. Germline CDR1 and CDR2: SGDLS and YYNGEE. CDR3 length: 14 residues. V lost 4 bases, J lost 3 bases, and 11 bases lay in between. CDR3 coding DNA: TGTGCCAGCAGCCCCGGCCTTAACAATCAGCCCCAGCATTTT. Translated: CASSPGLNNQPQHF.

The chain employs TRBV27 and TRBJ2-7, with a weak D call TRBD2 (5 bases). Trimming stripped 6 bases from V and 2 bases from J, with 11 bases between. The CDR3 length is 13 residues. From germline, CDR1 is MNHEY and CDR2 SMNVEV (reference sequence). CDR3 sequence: CASSQTGTYEQYF. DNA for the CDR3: TGTGCCAGCAGCCAAACCGGGACCTACGAGCAGTACTTC.